The clone carrying this TCR beta chain showed up many times. The antigen remains unidentified. This sample stems from a study of regulatory T cells in long-lasting Graves disease. CDR1 LNHDA and CDR2 SQIVND come from the germline V gene (reference sequence). CDR3 length: 14 residues. V gave up 7 bases and J gave up 6 bases; unmatched junction bases: 8. Assembly of TCR beta libraries relied on iRepertoire HTBI primers together with Arm-PCR of CDR3 regions. TCRdb re-analysed the multiplex PCR reads in MiXCR, keeping a single row per CDR3 protein. The sample lists 200,000 to 250,000 distinct CDR3 sequences; around 20% were seen once. The study, taken as a whole, reports: Persistent-disease Graves' patients showed less TCR diversity than new cases.

Time point described: newly diagnosed GD, antithyroid drugs for less than 3 months. The authors made the TCR library using RNA they extracted from PBMCs. Sequences were derived from peripheral blood mononuclear cells (PBMCs), sampled at new diagnosis, from a patient treated with antithyroid drugs. The TCR was taken from a female donor with Graves disease. The V and J genes are TRBV19 and TRBJ2-2; TRBD2 agrees at 7 bases. The CDR3 bases are TGTGCCAGTACGGCGGGAGTCAGCGCCGGGGAGCTGTTTTTT. Residues: CASTAGVSAGELFF.